These 19 T cell receptor beta chains were all obtained from the same sample, sequenced in a study of graft-versus-host responses after intestinal transplantation. No cognate antigen is known for these TCRs. Repertoires were generated with immunoSEQ multiplex PCR, while TCRdb's copy carries only in-frame clones and drops some. This table has over 65,000 clones, more than 85% appearing once. The sample was unstimulated CD8+ T cells sorted from spleen or lymph node cells, taken before transplant. These receptors were obtained from a human donor who was the organ donor for an intestinal transplant.

As regards this clone: This same CDR3 is encoded by further DNA sequences in the sample. The V gene is TRBV6-1, the J gene TRBJ2-1, with a weak D call TRBD2 (5 bases). The germline V gene has CDR1 MNHNS and CDR2 SASEGT. V was pared by 3 bases and J by 8 bases, with 20 bases between. The CDR3 spans 16 residues. The CDR3 DNA reads TGTGCCAGCAGTGAGGCTCTGTCTAGCACGACCCATGAGCAGTTCTTC. It is translated as CASSEALSSTTHEQFF.

The genes are TRBV19 and TRBJ2-2; D gene ambiguous. Looked up from germline, CDR1 is LNHDA and CDR2 is SQIVND (reference sequence). This CDR3 is 12 amino acids long. Trimming removed 6 bases at V and 3 bases at J, with 5 bases between. In nucleotides, the CDR3 is TGTGCCAGTAGATCGGACACCGGGGAGCTGTTTTTT. Its protein is CASRSDTGELFF. Drawing the rest from reference TRBV19 and TRBJ2-2, the complete variable domain is DGGITQSPKYLFRKEGQNVTLSCEQNLNHDAMYWYRQDPGQGLRLIYYSQIVNDFQKGDIAEGYSVSREKKESFPLTVTSAQKNPTAFYLCASRSDTGELFFGEGSRLTVL.

This chain connects TRBV2 to TRBJ1-5; D unclear. This CDR3 is 12 amino acids long. V was clipped by 7 bases and J by 7 bases, with 11 bases between them. Germline V gene lookup returns CDR1 SNHLY and CDR2 FYNNEI. CDR3 sequence (DNA): TGTGCCAGCATGTCCGGCGACCAGCCCCAGCATTTT. It specifies CASMSGDQPQHF.

This chain connects TRBV19 to TRBJ2-7; 12 bases align to TRBD1. CDR1 is LNHDA and CDR2 is SQIVND in the germline V gene (reference sequence). The CDR3 runs 16 residues. The J segment lost 2 bases and the V segment lost 6 bases, leaving 8 bases of the junction unmatched. The chain's CDR3 is CASRGTGGDSTYEQYF. The CDR3 DNA is TGTGCCAGTAGGGGGACAGGGGGCGATTCAACCTACGAGCAGTACTTC. The variable domain in full, with the rest retrieved from reference TRBV19 and TRBJ2-7, is DGGITQSPKYLFRKEGQNVTLSCEQNLNHDAMYWYRQDPGQGLRLIYYSQIVNDFQKGDIAEGYSVSREKKESFPLTVTSAQKNPTAFYLCASRGTGGDSTYEQYFGPGTRLTVT.

The chain uses TRBV10-1 and TRBJ2-1; the D gene is possibly TRBD2 (5 bases). The CDR3 consists of 14 residues. Germline CDR1 WNHNN, CDR2 SYGVQD (reference sequence). With 1 base removed from V and 9 bases from J, the gap between germline ends came to 13 bases. The CDR3 sequence: CASSEFTRGSEQFF. The CDR3 DNA is TGCGCCAGCAGTGAGTTTACTAGAGGCAGTGAGCAGTTCTTC.

This chain links TRBV27 with TRBJ2-7; 11 positions match TRBD1. This CDR3 spans 15 amino acids. Unmatched junction bases numbered 4, after V lost 6 bases and J lost 0 bases. In germline, CDR1 is MNHEY, CDR2 SMNVEV (reference sequence). The CDR3 DNA reads as TGTGCCAGCAGCCACGGGACAGGGGGCTCCTACGAGCAGTACTTC. It translates to CASSHGTGGSYEQYF.

This chain uses TRBV27 with TRBJ2-1, with D possibly matching TRBD2 (5 bases). Germline V lookup: CDR1 MNHEY, CDR2 SMNVEV (reference sequence). This CDR3 region has 14 residues. The V end lost 2 bases, the J end lost 1 base, and 6 bases lay between the germline ends. This CDR3 reads CASSLRGSYNEQFF. In DNA, the CDR3 is TGTGCCAGCAGTTTACGCGGGTCCTACAATGAGCAGTTCTTC.

This clone came up once. V usage is TRBV6-1 and J usage is TRBJ1-4; the D is unclear. Trimming removed 4 bases from V and 0 bases from J, with 6 bases in between. CDR3 size: 14 residues. Germline V gene data show CDR1 as MNHNS and CDR2 as SASEGT. CDR3 in DNA: TGTGCCAGCAGTGTAAGGGCAACTAATGAAAAACTGTTTTTT. Its protein product is CASSVRATNEKLFF.

This chain uses TRBV15 with TRBJ2-1, with unresolved D. The CDR3 extends over 16 amino acids. The V gene lost 0 bases and the J gene lost 3 bases, with 12 bases spanning the gap. Germline CDR1 is LNHNV and CDR2 is YYDKDF (reference sequence). The CDR3 sequence: CATSRDLRSNYNEQFF. The DNA for the CDR3 is TGTGCCACCAGCAGAGATTTAAGGAGTAACTACAATGAGCAGTTCTTC.

The chain recombines TRBV7-9 with TRBJ2-5; TRBD2 agrees at 13 bases. This CDR3 contains 17 residues. CDR1 is SEHNR and CDR2 is FQNEAQ in the germline V gene (reference sequence). The V gene end was trimmed by 7 bases and the J gene end by 7 bases; junction bases not matched to a gene: 15. CDR3 sequence reads: CASTLLYGLAGDGTQYF. The CDR3 DNA reads TGTGCCAGCACCCTGCTCTATGGACTAGCGGGGGATGGGACCCAGTACTTC.

On this clone: Other DNA sequences within the sample encode an identical CDR3. This chain uses TRBV29-1 with TRBJ2-1; D may be TRBD2 (5 bases). Germline V lookup: CDR1 SQVTM, CDR2 ANQGSEA. Trimming shortened V by 0 bases and J by 2 bases, and 11 bases separated the two germline ends. This CDR3 contains 15 residues. The CDR3 sequence: CSVEDGVGPYNEQFF. The CDR3 DNA follows: TGCAGCGTTGAAGACGGGGTCGGCCCCTACAATGAGCAGTTCTTC.

The chain combines TRBV11-2 with TRBJ2-3; D is unresolved. Trimming pared 1 base from V and 9 bases from J, leaving 14 bases between. Germline lookup yields CDR1 SGHAT and CDR2 FQNNGV. There are 14 residues in the CDR3. CDR3 amino acids: CASSLVPSFLTQYF. CDR3 coding DNA: TGTGCCAGCAGCTTAGTTCCCTCCTTCCTGACGCAGTATTTT.

CDR3 sequence reads: CASSLQGYGANVLTF. CDR3 bases: TGTGCCAGTAGCCTACAGGGATATGGGGCCAACGTCCTGACTTTC. The genes are TRBV19 and TRBJ2-6, with TRBD1 as a possible D gene (6 bases). Looked up from germline, CDR1 is LNHDA and CDR2 is SQIVND (reference sequence). V was shortened by 6 bases and J by 3 bases, with 12 bases between the two germline ends. The CDR3 is 15 amino acids.

This rearrangement joins TRBV5-4 to TRBJ2-4; 7 bases are a match to TRBD2. The CDR3 has 18 amino acids. CDR1 is SGHNT, CDR2 YYREEE, per germline (reference sequence). After removal of 4 bases from V and 0 bases from J, the junction contained 13 bases not matched to a gene. CDR3 sequence reads: CASSAGPGEGLAKNIQYF. CDR3 bases: TGTGCCAGCAGCGCCGGTCCGGGGGAGGGCTTAGCCAAAAACATTCAGTACTTC.

The chain links TRBV4-1 to TRBJ2-5; a possible D gene is TRBD2 (6 bases). The V end was cut by 3 bases, the J end by 3 bases, with 14 bases between. Germline V gene sequence: CDR1 MGHRA, CDR2 YSYEKL. This CDR3 comprises 15 residues. The CDR3 here is CASSHLGTGEETQYF. CDR3 coding DNA: TGCGCCAGCAGCCACCTCGGGACGGGGGAAGAGACCCAGTACTTC.

The chain employs TRBV6-4 and TRBJ1-5; D not resolved. CDR3 length: 15 amino acids. Per germline, CDR1 MRHNA and CDR2 SNTAGT. Deletions cut 6 bases from V and 0 bases from J, with 12 bases between. As DNA, the CDR3 is TGTGCCAGCAGGGCCGACGGCTATAGCAATCAGCCCCAGCATTTT. Translated: CASRADGYSNQPQHF.

The CDR3 sequence is CASSLPAGGPRRGGELFF. Written as DNA, the CDR3 is TGTGCCAGCAGTCTCCCAGCGGGGGGGCCCCGAAGGGGCGGGGAGCTGTTTTTT. The rearrangement uses TRBV27 and TRBJ2-2; 10 bases are shared with TRBD2. The germline V gene encodes CDR1 MNHEY and CDR2 SMNVEV (reference sequence). The CDR3 consists of 18 residues. V was pared by 5 bases and J by 7 bases, with 16 bases of the junction left unmatched.

The count of this clone is one. CDR3: CASRGTGTEAFF. CDR3 DNA: TGTGCCAGCAGGGGGACAGGGACTGAAGCTTTCTTT. This chain connects TRBV2 to TRBJ1-1; 9 nucleotides line up with TRBD1. The CDR3 is 12 residues long. Germline values: CDR1 SNHLY, CDR2 FYNNEI. Trimming cost V 6 bases and J 5 bases; bases outside gene matches: 1.

V and J are TRBV10-3 and TRBJ1-6; tentative D call: TRBD1 (5 bases). The CDR3 has 14 residues. Per the germline V gene, CDR1 is ENHRY and CDR2 is SYGVKD. V was shortened by 3 bases and J by 8 bases, with 11 bases between the two germline ends. The CDR3 sequence: CAISERGWDSPLHF. CDR3 coding DNA: TGTGCCATCAGTGAAAGGGGTTGGGATTCACCCCTCCACTTT.